The text below deals with one T cell receptor (beta chain). Its antigen is still unknown. This sample is drawn from a study of T cells after yellow fever vaccination. Points from the study as a whole: Clones from primary vaccination mostly reappeared after the booster (around 96% CD4, about 85% CD8).

Using its own MiXCR run on the 5' RACE reads, TCRdb lists one record per CDR3 protein. The top ten hold 35% to 45% of the sample, which has about 170,000 distinct CDR3 sequences, approximately 10% seen once. V dropped 0 bases and J dropped 2; count of bases not matched to a gene: 2. Germline CDR1 is SGDLS and CDR2 is YYNGEE. CDR3 length: 14 residues. This chain connects TRBV9 to TRBJ2-7, with 7 bases fitting TRBD1. This specimen was CD8+ T cells sorted from PBMCs, taken 15 days after the yellow fever booster vaccination. This clonotype was sampled from a young man who received the YFV17D yellow fever vaccine. Here the CDR3 reads CASSVGDSAYEQYV. CDR3 coding DNA: TGTGCCAGCAGCGTAGGGGACAGTGCCTACGAGCAGTACGTC.